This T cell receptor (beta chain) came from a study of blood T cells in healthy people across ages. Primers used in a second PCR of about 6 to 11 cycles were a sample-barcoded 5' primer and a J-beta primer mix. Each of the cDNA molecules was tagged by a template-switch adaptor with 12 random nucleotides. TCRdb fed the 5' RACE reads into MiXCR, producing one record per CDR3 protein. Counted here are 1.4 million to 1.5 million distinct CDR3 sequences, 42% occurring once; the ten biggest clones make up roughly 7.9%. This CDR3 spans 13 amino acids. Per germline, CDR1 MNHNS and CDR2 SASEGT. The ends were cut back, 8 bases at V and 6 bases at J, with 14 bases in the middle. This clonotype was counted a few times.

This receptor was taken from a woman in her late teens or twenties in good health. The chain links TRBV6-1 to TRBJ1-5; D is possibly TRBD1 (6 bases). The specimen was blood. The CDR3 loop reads CASERGAGQPQHF. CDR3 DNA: TGTGCCAGCGAGCGGGGGGCGGGTCAGCCCCAGCATTTT.